Each of the 8 T cell receptor beta chains below was sequenced from the same sample in a study of T cell responses to AZD1222 COVID-19 vaccine. Sequencing was performed with immunoSEQ multiplex PCR; in TCRdb, only in-frame clones are kept and a portion is missing. The profile shows about 180,000 clones, about 91% of them singletons. The specimen comprised peripheral blood, sampled on day 0 of AZD1222 vaccination. The receptors were gathered from an adult in good health.

This clone was observed a handful of times. DNA of the CDR3: TGTGCCAGCAGCTTAGCTCACTATAATTCACCCCTCCACTTT. As protein: CASSLAHYNSPLHF. This chain connects TRBV7-9 to TRBJ1-6; D remains ambiguous. V was cut by 0 bases and J by 3 bases, with 3 bases left in between. The germline CDR1 and CDR2 sequences are SEHNR and FQNEAQ (reference sequence). This CDR3 comprises 14 residues.

The CDR3 coding sequence is TGTGCCAGCAGTGTAGTGGGGACAGGGGCTAATGAAAAACTGTTTTTT. Translating gives CASSVVGTGANEKLFF. The chain carries TRBV6-1 and TRBJ1-4; the match to TRBD1 covers 10 bases. This CDR3 region has 16 residues. Per the germline V gene, CDR1 is MNHNS and CDR2 is SASEGT. V was clipped by 4 bases and J by 3 bases; unmatched bases: 5.

The chain combines TRBV28 with TRBJ1-5; D is possibly TRBD1 (5 bases). Germline lookup yields CDR1 MDHEN and CDR2 SYDVKM. Trimming shortened V by 8 bases and J by 3 bases, and 11 bases separated the two germline ends. This CDR3 region has 13 residues. In DNA, the CDR3 is TGTGCCAGCGCGACAGTCTCCAATCAGCCCCAGCATTTT. Translation gives CASATVSNQPQHF.

The genes are TRBV7-9 and TRBJ1-1; D remains ambiguous. The CDR3 spans 13 residues. The germline CDR1 and CDR2 sequences are SEHNR and FQNEAQ (reference sequence). Trimming pared 1 base from V and 11 bases from J, leaving 14 bases between. In nucleotides, the CDR3 is TGTGCCAGCAGCTTAGGGGTGCCTCTGGATGCTTTCTTT. It translates to CASSLGVPLDAFF. Full variable domain (rest looked up from reference TRBV7-9 and TRBJ1-1): DTGVSQNPRHKITKRGQNVTFRCDPISEHNRLYWYRQTLGQGPEFLTYFQNEAQLEKSRLLSDRFSAERPKGSFSTLEIQRTEQGDSAMYLCASSLGVPLDAFFGQGTRLTVV.

The rearrangement links TRBV5-1 to TRBJ2-5, with D possibly being TRBD1 (7 bases). The V and J ends lost 3 bases and 4 bases respectively, with 10 bases between them. From germline, CDR1 is SGHRS and CDR2 YFSETQ. CDR3 length: 13 amino acids. CDR3 in amino acids: CASSSGDRETQYF. In DNA form, the CDR3 reads TGCGCCAGCAGCTCGGGGGACAGAGAGACCCAGTACTTC. Drawing the rest from reference TRBV5-1 and TRBJ2-5, the complete variable domain is KAGVTQTPRYLIKTRGQQVTLSCSPISGHRSVSWYQQTPGQGLQFLFEYFSETQRNKGNFPGRFSGRQFSNSRSEMNVSTLELGDSALYLCASSSGDRETQYFGPGTRLLVL.

The chain links TRBV4-1 to TRBJ1-2; D perhaps matches TRBD1 (5 bases). The ends were cut back, 3 bases at V and 2 bases at J, with 16 bases in the middle. The CDR3 consists of 16 residues. Germline-derived CDR1 and CDR2 are MGHRA and YSYEKL. The CDR3 DNA is TGCGCCAGCAGCCAGAGAACGGGGACGGTAAACTATGGCTACACCTTC. It yields the protein CASSQRTGTVNYGYTF.

J is TRBJ1-5 and V is TRBV2; 7 bases match TRBD1. CDR3 length: 15 residues. Germline V gives CDR1 SNHLY, CDR2 FYNNEI. Trimming cost V 6 bases and J 0 bases; bases outside gene matches: 5. The CDR3 nucleotides are TGTGCCAGCAGCCTCGGGACAGCTAGCAATCAGCCCCAGCATTTT. It specifies CASSLGTASNQPQHF.

For the CDR3, the DNA is TGTGCCAGCACCGAGGGACTAGCGGGGGGCCATTCCTCGGAGACCCAGTACTTC. Protein product: CASTEGLAGGHSSETQYF. The chain is built from TRBV5-6 and TRBJ2-5, with TRBD2 identical over 15 bases. Germline loops: CDR1 SGHDT, CDR2 YYEEEE. The CDR3 totals 18 residues. V shed 6 bases and J 5 bases; nucleotides not matched to a gene: 14.